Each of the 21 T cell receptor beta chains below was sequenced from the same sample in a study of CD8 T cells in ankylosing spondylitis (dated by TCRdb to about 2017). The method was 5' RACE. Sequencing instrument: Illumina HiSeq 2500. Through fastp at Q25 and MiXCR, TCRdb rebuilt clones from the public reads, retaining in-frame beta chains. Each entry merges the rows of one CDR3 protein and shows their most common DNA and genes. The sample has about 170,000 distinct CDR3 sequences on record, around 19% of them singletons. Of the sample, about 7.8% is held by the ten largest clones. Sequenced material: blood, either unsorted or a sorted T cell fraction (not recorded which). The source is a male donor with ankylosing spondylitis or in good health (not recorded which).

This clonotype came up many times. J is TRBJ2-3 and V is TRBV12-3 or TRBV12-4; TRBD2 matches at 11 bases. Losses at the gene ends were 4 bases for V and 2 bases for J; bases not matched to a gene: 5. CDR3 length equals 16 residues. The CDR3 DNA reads TGTGCCAGCAGTTCAGGGACTAGCGGCTCCACAGATACGCAGTATTTT. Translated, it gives CASSSGTSGSTDTQYF.

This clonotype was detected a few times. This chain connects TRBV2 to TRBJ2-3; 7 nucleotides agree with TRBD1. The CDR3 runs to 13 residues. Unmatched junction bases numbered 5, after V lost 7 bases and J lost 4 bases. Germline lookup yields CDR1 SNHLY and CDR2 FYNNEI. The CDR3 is CASNHRGPDTQYF. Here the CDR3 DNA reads TGTGCCAGCAATCACAGGGGTCCAGATACGCAGTATTTT.

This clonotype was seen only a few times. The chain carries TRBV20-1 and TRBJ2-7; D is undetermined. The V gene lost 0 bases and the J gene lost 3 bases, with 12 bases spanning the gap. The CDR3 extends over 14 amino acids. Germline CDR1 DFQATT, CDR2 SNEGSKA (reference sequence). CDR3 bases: TGCAGTGCTAGAGATCTTGGGCACAGCTACGAGCAGTACTTC. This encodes CSARDLGHSYEQYF.

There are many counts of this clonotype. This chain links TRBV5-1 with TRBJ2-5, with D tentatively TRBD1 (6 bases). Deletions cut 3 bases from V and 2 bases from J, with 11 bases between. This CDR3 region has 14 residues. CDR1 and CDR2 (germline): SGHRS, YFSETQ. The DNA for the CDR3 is TGCGCCAGCAGCTATGGGACACCTCAAGAGACCCAGTACTTC. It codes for CASSYGTPQETQYF.

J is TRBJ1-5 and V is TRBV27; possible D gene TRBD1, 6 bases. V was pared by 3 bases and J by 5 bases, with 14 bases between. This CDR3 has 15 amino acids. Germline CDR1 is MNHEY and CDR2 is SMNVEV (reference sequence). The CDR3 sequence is CASSLGRGGDQPQHF. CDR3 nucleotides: TGTGCCAGCAGTTTGGGCAGGGGCGGGGATCAGCCCCAGCATTTT.

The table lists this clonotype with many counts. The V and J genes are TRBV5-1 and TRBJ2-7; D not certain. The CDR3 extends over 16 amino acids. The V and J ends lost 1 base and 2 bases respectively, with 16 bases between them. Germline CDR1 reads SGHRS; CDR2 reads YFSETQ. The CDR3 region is CASSLLVGERTYEQYF. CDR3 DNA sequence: TGCGCCAGCAGCTTGCTAGTTGGGGAAAGAACCTACGAGCAGTACTTC.

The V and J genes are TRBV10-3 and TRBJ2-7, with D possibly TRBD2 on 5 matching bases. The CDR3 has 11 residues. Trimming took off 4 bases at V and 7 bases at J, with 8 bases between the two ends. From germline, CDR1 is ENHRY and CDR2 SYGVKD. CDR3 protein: CAISGTGEQYF. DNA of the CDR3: TGTGCCATCAGTGGGACTGGGGAGCAGTACTTC.

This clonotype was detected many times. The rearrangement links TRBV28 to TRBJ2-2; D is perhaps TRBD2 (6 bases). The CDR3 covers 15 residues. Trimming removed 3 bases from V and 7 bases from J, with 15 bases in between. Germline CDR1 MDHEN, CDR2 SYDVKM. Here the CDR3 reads CASSFLGGEGGELFF. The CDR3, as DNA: TGTGCCAGCAGTTTCCTCGGGGGAGAGGGCGGGGAGCTGTTTTTT.

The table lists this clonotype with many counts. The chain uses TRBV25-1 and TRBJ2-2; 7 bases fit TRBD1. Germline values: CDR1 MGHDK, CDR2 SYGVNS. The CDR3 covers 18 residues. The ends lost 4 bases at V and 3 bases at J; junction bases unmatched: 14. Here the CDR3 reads CASSARGQNLIYTGELFF. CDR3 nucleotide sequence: TGTGCCAGCAGTGCCAGGGGACAGAATTTAATCTACACCGGGGAGCTGTTTTTT.

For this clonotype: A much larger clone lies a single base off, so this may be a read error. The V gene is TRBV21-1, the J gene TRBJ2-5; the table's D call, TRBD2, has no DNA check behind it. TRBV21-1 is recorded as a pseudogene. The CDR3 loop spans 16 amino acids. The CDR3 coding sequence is TGTACCAGCAGCAAAGTAATATGCGGGAAACAAGAGACCCAGTACTTC. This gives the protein CTSSKVICGKQETQYF.

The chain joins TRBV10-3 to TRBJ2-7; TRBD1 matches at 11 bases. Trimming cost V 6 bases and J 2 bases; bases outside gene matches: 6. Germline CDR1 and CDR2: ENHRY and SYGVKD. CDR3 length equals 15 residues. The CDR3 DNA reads TGTGCCATCAGCCTAGGACAGGGGGCCCCCTACGAGCAGTACTTC. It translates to CAISLGQGAPYEQYF.

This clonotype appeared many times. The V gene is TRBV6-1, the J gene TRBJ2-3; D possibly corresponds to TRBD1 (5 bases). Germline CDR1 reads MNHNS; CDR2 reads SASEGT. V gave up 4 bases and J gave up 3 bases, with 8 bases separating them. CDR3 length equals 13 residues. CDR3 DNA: TGTGCCAGCAGTGTAACAGGAACAGATACGCAGTATTTT. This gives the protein CASSVTGTDTQYF.

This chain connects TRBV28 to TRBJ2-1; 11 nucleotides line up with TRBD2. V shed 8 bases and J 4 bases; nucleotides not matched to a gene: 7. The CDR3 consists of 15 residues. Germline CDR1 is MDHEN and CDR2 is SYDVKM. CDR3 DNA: TGTGCCAGCTCGGGGGGACTAGCGGCATACAATGAGCAGTTCTTC. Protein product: CASSGGLAAYNEQFF. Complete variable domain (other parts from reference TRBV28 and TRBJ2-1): DVKVTQSSRYLVKRTGEKVFLECVQDMDHENMFWYRQDPGLGLRLIYFSYDVKMKEKGDIPEGYSVSREKKERFSLILESASTNQTSMYLCASSGGLAAYNEQFFGPGTRLTVL.

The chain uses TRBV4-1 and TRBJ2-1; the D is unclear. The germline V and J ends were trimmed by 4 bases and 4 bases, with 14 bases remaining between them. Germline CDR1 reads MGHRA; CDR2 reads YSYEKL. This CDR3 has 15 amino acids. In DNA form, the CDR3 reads TGCGCCAGCAGCCCCCTGGCGGACGGTTACAATGAGCAGTTCTTC. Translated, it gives CASSPLADGYNEQFF.

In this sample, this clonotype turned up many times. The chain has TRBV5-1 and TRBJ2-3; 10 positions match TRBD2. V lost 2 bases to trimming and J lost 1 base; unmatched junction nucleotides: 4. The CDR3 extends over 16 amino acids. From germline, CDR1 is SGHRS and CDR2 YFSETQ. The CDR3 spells CASSFFTSGGTDTQYF. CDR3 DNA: TGCGCCAGCAGCTTCTTTACTAGCGGGGGCACAGATACGCAGTATTTT.

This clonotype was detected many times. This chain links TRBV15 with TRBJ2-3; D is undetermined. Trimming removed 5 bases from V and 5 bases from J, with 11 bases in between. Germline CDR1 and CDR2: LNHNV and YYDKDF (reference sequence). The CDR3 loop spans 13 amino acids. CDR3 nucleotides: TGTGCCACCAGCGTACGTTTGGGAGATACGCAGTATTTT. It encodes CATSVRLGDTQYF. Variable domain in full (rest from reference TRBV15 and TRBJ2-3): DAMVIQNPRYQVTQFGKPVTLSCSQTLNHNVMYWYQQKSSQAPKLLFHYYDKDFNNEADTPDNFQSRRPNTSFCFLDIRSPGLGDTAMYLCATSVRLGDTQYFGPGTRLTVL.

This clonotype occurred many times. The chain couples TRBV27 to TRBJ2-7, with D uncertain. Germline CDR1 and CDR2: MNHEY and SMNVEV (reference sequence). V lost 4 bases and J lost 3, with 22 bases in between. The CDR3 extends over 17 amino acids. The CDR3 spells CASSWTSRTGNLYEQYF. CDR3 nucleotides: TGTGCCAGCAGTTGGACCTCTCGGACCGGCAACCTCTACGAGCAGTACTTC.

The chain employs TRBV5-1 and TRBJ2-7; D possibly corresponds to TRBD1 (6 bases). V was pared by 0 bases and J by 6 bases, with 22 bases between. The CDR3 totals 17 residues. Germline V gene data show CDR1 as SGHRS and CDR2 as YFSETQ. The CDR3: CASSLEVGTPKGGEQYF. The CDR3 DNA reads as TGCGCCAGCAGCTTGGAGGTGGGGACCCCTAAAGGGGGCGAGCAGTACTTC.

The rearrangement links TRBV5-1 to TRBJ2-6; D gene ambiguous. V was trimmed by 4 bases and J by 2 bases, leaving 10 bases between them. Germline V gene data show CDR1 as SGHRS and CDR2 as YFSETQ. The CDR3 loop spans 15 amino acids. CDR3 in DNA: TGCGCCAGCAGCCCACGGCAACCTGGGGCCAACGTCCTGACTTTC. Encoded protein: CASSPRQPGANVLTF.

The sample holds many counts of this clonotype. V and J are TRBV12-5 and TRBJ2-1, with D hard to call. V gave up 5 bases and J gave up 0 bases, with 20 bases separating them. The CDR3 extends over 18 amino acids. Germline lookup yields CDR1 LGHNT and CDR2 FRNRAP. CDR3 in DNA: TGTGCTAGTGGTCGCCACCCATACTCCGGTCCCTCCTACAATGAGCAGTTCTTC. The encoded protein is CASGRHPYSGPSYNEQFF.

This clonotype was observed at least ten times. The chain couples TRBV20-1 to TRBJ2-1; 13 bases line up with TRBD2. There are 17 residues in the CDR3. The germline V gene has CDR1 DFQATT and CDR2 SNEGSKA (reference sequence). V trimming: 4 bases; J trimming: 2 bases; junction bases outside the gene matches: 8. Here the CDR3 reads CSATTSGRLRAYNEQFF. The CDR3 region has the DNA TGCAGTGCTACGACTAGCGGGAGGCTCCGAGCCTACAATGAGCAGTTCTTC.